The 32 T cell receptor beta chains below were found in one sample sequenced in a study of T cells after yellow fever vaccination. TCRdb re-called the 5' RACE reads through MiXCR, storing one row per CDR3 protein. The table shows hundreds of thousands of distinct CDR3 sequences, with about 3.5% occurring only once. The starting material was PBMCs, obtained on the day of the yellow fever booster vaccination. The origin of the receptors is a young man who received the YFV17D yellow fever vaccine.

This clonotype was picked up many times. This sequence joins TRBV29-1 and TRBJ2-5, with D possibly being TRBD1 or TRBD2 (6 bases each). Looked up from germline, CDR1 is SQVTM and CDR2 is ANQGSEA. The CDR3 contains 13 residues. Trimming cost V 5 bases and J 10 bases, with 20 bases left between them. CDR3 nucleotide sequence: TGCAGCGTTCAGGGGTATTCGGGGGTTGACCAGTACTTC. Protein sequence: CSVQGYSGVDQYF. The full variable domain, with the rest looked up from reference TRBV29-1 and TRBJ2-5, is SAVISQKPSRDICQRGTSLTIQCQVDSQVTMMFWYRQQPGQSLTLIATANQGSEATYESGFVIDKFPISRPNLTFSTLTVSNMSPEDSSIYLCSVQGYSGVDQYFGPGTRLLVL.

This clonotype has a handful of counts. The chain combines TRBV5-5 with TRBJ2-5; 8 positions agree with TRBD2. This CDR3 has 15 residues. CDR1 SGHKS and CDR2 YYEKEE come from the germline V gene (reference sequence). Unmatched junction bases numbered 4, after V lost 1 base and J lost 2 bases. CDR3 sequence (DNA): TGTGCCAGCAGCTTGTTCCAGCGGGGGCAAGAGACCCAGTACTTC. Amino acids: CASSLFQRGQETQYF.

In this sample, this clonotype turned up a few times. The chain is built from TRBV5-1 and TRBJ1-2; D call uncertain. V shed 0 bases and J shed 4 bases, with 7 bases lying between them. From germline, CDR1 is SGHRS and CDR2 YFSETQ. CDR3 length equals 13 residues. The CDR3 here is CASSLGESYGYTF. The DNA for the CDR3 is TGCGCCAGCAGCTTGGGTGAGAGCTATGGCTACACCTTC.

This clonotype was observed a handful of times. This sequence joins TRBV6-5 and TRBJ2-2; D may be TRBD2 (5 bases). This CDR3 spans 15 amino acids. Germline loops: CDR1 MNHEY, CDR2 SVGAGI. The V end lost 0 bases, the J end lost 4 bases, and 9 bases lay between the germline ends. CDR3 in DNA: TGTGCCAGCAGTTACTCCGGGGTCCTCACCGGGGAGCTGTTTTTT. This translates into CASSYSGVLTGELFF.

This rearrangement joins TRBV15 to TRBJ1-1; D possibly corresponds to TRBD1 (6 bases). CDR3 length equals 15 residues. The germline gives CDR1 LNHNV, CDR2 YYDKDF (reference sequence). Trimming cost V 3 bases and J 7 bases, with 18 bases left between them. In nucleotides, the CDR3 is TGTGCCACCAGCAGGGTGCCGGGGGCAAGTAGTGAAGCTTTCTTT. Protein product: CATSRVPGASSEAFF.

In its sample, this clonotype was seen many times. The genes are TRBV5-6 and TRBJ2-1; no firm D call. The CDR3 has 15 residues. CDR1 and CDR2 from the germline V gene are SGHDT and YYEEEE. V lost 2 bases to trimming and J lost 5 bases, with 14 bases between them. The CDR3 reads CASSFVGKSDNEQFF. In nucleotides, the CDR3 is TGTGCCAGCAGCTTCGTGGGTAAATCGGACAATGAGCAGTTCTTC.

In this sample, this clonotype turned up a few times. The V gene is TRBV28, the J gene TRBJ1-1; tentative D call: TRBD1 (5 bases). Germline loops: CDR1 MDHEN, CDR2 SYDVKM. There are 17 residues in the CDR3. V gave up 4 bases and J gave up 0 bases, with 18 bases separating them. CDR3 coding DNA: TGTGCCAGCAGTTCTCAGGGTTGGTTGACCATGAACACTGAAGCTTTCTTT. Protein: CASSSQGWLTMNTEAFF.

The rearrangement joins TRBV5-1 to TRBJ1-3; no clear D gene. V was pared by 5 bases and J by 4 bases, with 10 bases between. Looked up from germline, CDR1 is SGHRS and CDR2 is YFSETQ. This CDR3 spans 13 amino acids. CDR3 nucleotide sequence: TGCGCCAGCAGGGGTCTAGCCGGAAACACCATATATTTT. It is translated as CASRGLAGNTIYF.

In this sample, this clonotype turned up many times. The chain uses TRBV7-6 and TRBJ2-2; no reliable D call. Trimming took 5 bases from V and 4 from J, leaving 11 bases between them. The CDR3 runs to 14 residues. Germline CDR1 reads SGHVS; CDR2 reads FNYEAQ. The CDR3 coding sequence is TGTGCCAGCAGCGCCCGGTCGACCACCGGGGAGCTGTTTTTT. Its protein is CASSARSTTGELFF.

This clonotype was seen only a few times. V usage is TRBV14 and J usage is TRBJ2-1, with unresolved D. The CDR3 sequence is 13 residues long. V was shortened by 1 base and J by 6 bases, with 7 bases between the two germline ends. The germline gives CDR1 SGHDN, CDR2 FVKESK. The CDR3 here is CASSQARLNEQFF. CDR3 bases: TGTGCCAGCAGCCAAGCCAGACTCAATGAGCAGTTCTTC.

This clonotype was counted at least ten times. The chain employs TRBV28 and TRBJ2-6; possibly TRBD1 for D (5 bases). The V gene's germline CDR1 is MDHEN and CDR2 SYDVKM. V was pared by 10 bases and J by 4 bases, with 8 bases between. The CDR3 covers 12 residues. The CDR3 DNA follows: TGTGCCACCCAGGGAGGGGCCAACGTCCTGACTTTC. Translated, it gives CATQGGANVLTF.

This clonotype was counted ten times or more. V is TRBV13 and J is TRBJ2-3; 9 nucleotides agree with TRBD1. The CDR3 is 14 residues long. The germline V gene has CDR1 PRHDT and CDR2 FYEKMQ (reference sequence). The ends lost 6 bases at V and 5 bases at J; junction bases unmatched: 6. CDR3 sequence reads: CASSSWTGVDTQYF. As DNA, the CDR3 is TGTGCCAGCAGTTCCTGGACAGGGGTAGATACGCAGTATTTT.

This clonotype was seen a few times. The J gene is TRBJ2-5, the V gene TRBV10-3, with 12 bases lining up with TRBD2. CDR3 size: 17 residues. Trimming removed 4 bases from V and 1 base from J; junction bases left unmatched: 7. CDR1 is ENHRY and CDR2 is SYGVKD in the germline V gene. The CDR3 reads CAISGTSGGMIQETQYF. For the CDR3, the DNA is TGTGCCATCAGTGGAACTAGCGGGGGGATGATCCAAGAGACCCAGTACTTC.

This clonotype was counted between two and nine times. The rearrangement links TRBV5-1 to TRBJ1-1; the D is unclear. The CDR3 loop spans 12 amino acids. The germline V gene encodes CDR1 SGHRS and CDR2 YFSETQ. Trimming cost V 9 bases and J 3 bases, with 12 bases left between them. Written as DNA, the CDR3 is TGCGCCACCCAGGTATGGGACACTGAAGCTTTCTTT. Its protein product is CATQVWDTEAFF.

This clonotype was found a few times. The genes are TRBV5-1 and TRBJ2-1; no clear D gene. CDR3 size: 15 residues. The germline V gene has CDR1 SGHRS and CDR2 YFSETQ. The V and J ends lost 0 bases and 3 bases respectively, with 10 bases between them. CDR3 in DNA: TGCGCCAGCAGCTTGGGCCCCGAGTTCTACAATGAGCAGTTCTTC. This encodes CASSLGPEFYNEQFF. Variable domain in full (rest from reference TRBV5-1 and TRBJ2-1): KAGVTQTPRYLIKTRGQQVTLSCSPISGHRSVSWYQQTPGQGLQFLFEYFSETQRNKGNFPGRFSGRQFSNSRSEMNVSTLELGDSALYLCASSLGPEFYNEQFFGPGTRLTVL.

This clonotype was seen more than once but under ten times. The rearrangement links TRBV5-1 to TRBJ2-1; 10 bases agree with TRBD2. The junction had 6 bases not matched to a gene; V was cut back by 2 bases and J by 4 bases. Germline V gene lookup returns CDR1 SGHRS and CDR2 YFSETQ. The CDR3 sequence is 16 residues long. CDR3 in amino acids: CASSLETLAGYNEQFF. DNA for the CDR3: TGCGCCAGCAGCTTAGAGACACTAGCGGGGTACAATGAGCAGTTCTTC.

This clonotype was found a few times. The chain joins TRBV25-1 to TRBJ2-1; D tentatively fits TRBD1 or TRBD2 (5 bases each). Trimming removed 2 bases at V and 0 bases at J, with 14 bases between. CDR3 length equals 17 residues. Germline CDR1 is MGHDK and CDR2 is SYGVNS. In nucleotides, the CDR3 is TGTGCCAGCAGTGAAGGGACGAAAGATACCTCCTACAATGAGCAGTTCTTC. Translating it yields CASSEGTKDTSYNEQFF.

Remarks on this clonotype: A much larger clonotype is one base distant, so this may be a read error. The chain uses TRBV29-1 and TRBJ2-5; 7 bases are shared with TRBD1. V lost 6 bases to trimming and J lost 3 bases; unmatched junction nucleotides: 4. The CDR3 covers 12 residues. Looked up from germline, CDR1 is SQVTM and CDR2 is ANQGSEA. CDR3 bases: TGCAGCGTCGGGACAGACGAAGAGACCCAGTACTTC. This gives the protein CSVGTDEETQYF.

This clonotype has at least ten counts. The chain employs TRBV20-1 and TRBJ2-5; tentative D call: TRBD1 (5 bases). CDR1 and CDR2 from the germline V gene are DFQATT and SNEGSKA (reference sequence). This CDR3 comprises 12 residues. Trimming shortened V by 5 bases and J by 7 bases, and 14 bases separated the two germline ends. CDR3 sequence: CSAYRQRGTQYF. DNA of the CDR3: TGCAGTGCTTACAGACAGCGAGGGACCCAGTACTTC.

The chain has TRBV5-1 and TRBJ1-1; weak D call: TRBD1 (5 bases). Germline V gene data show CDR1 as SGHRS and CDR2 as YFSETQ. CDR3 length: 13 residues. V gave up 6 bases and J gave up 4 bases, with 13 bases separating them. CDR3 bases: TGCGCCAGCAAACAGGACTCCTCCACTGAAGCTTTCTTT. It yields the protein CASKQDSSTEAFF. Filled out from reference TRBV5-1 and TRBJ1-1, the complete variable domain reads KAGVTQTPRYLIKTRGQQVTLSCSPISGHRSVSWYQQTPGQGLQFLFEYFSETQRNKGNFPGRFSGRQFSNSRSEMNVSTLELGDSALYLCASKQDSSTEAFFGQGTRLTVV.

This clonotype has a count of ten or more. V gene TRBV7-2 combines with J gene TRBJ2-7; TRBD1 might be the D (5 bases). Germline loops: CDR1 SGHTA, CDR2 FQGNSA. Trimming left V 3 bases short and J 2 bases short, with 11 bases between. This CDR3 comprises 14 residues. In nucleotides, the CDR3 is TGTGCCAGCAGCTTGGCAGGGTTAACCTACGAGCAGTACGTC. It specifies CASSLAGLTYEQYV.

This clonotype was seen a handful of times. The V gene is TRBV5-6, the J gene TRBJ2-1; no clear D gene. Germline CDR1 reads SGHDT; CDR2 reads YYEEEE. This CDR3 comprises 13 residues. V was pared by 0 bases and J by 10 bases, with 11 bases between. CDR3: CASSLGNFREQFF. CDR3 coding DNA: TGTGCCAGCAGCTTGGGGAACTTTAGGGAGCAGTTCTTC. The entire variable domain, with the rest obtained from reference TRBV5-6 and TRBJ2-1, is as follows: DAGVTQSPTHLIKTRGQQVTLRCSPKSGHDTVSWYQQALGQGPQFIFQYYEEEERQRGNFPDRFSGHQFPNYSSELNVNALLLGDSALYLCASSLGNFREQFFGPGTRLTVL.

This clonotype was seen ten or more times. The rearrangement links TRBV28 to TRBJ1-1; 10 nucleotides agree with TRBD1. The germline V gene has CDR1 MDHEN and CDR2 SYDVKM. The CDR3 loop spans 13 amino acids. The V and J ends lost 10 bases and 4 bases, in that order; junction bases with no gene match: 6. The CDR3 here is CATKGQGSTEAFF. CDR3 DNA: TGTGCCACCAAGGGACAGGGGAGCACTGAAGCTTTCTTT. The variable domain in full, completed from reference TRBV28 and TRBJ1-1, reads DVKVTQSSRYLVKRTGEKVFLECVQDMDHENMFWYRQDPGLGLRLIYFSYDVKMKEKGDIPEGYSVSREKKERFSLILESASTNQTSMYLCATKGQGSTEAFFGQGTRLTVV.

In its sample, this clonotype was seen many times. The chain combines TRBV5-1 with TRBJ1-5, with TRBD1 matching 9 bases. V shed 2 bases, J shed 2 bases, and the junction held 5 bases outside the gene matches. The CDR3 is made up of 16 amino acids. CDR1 SGHRS and CDR2 YFSETQ come from the germline V gene. The DNA for the CDR3 is TGCGCCAGCAGCTTTCCGGGGACAGGGCGCAATCAGCCCCAGCATTTT. Its protein is CASSFPGTGRNQPQHF.

At least ten counts were recorded for this clonotype. This chain connects TRBV7-8 to TRBJ1-2; D unresolved. This CDR3 is built from 16 residues. The germline gives CDR1 SGHVS, CDR2 FQNEAQ. Trimming took off 1 base at V and 4 bases at J, with 16 bases between the two ends. The CDR3: CASSLGSADPFYGYTF. CDR3 sequence (DNA): TGTGCCAGCAGCTTAGGATCGGCGGATCCTTTCTATGGCTACACCTTC.

The chain employs TRBV6-1 and TRBJ1-3; D remains ambiguous. Germline V CDR1 and CDR2: MNHNS, SASEGT. CDR3 length equals 12 residues. V lost 1 base and J 4 bases, leaving 2 bases between the germline ends. The CDR3 spells CASSEVGNTIYF. The CDR3 coding sequence is TGTGCCAGCAGTGAAGTAGGAAACACCATATATTTT.

In this sample, this clonotype turned up many times. The V gene is TRBV7-3, the J gene TRBJ1-1; 8 positions agree with TRBD1. The trim removed 6 bases at V and 1 base at J, leaving 10 bases unmatched. The CDR3 runs to 16 residues. CDR1 SGHTA and CDR2 FQGTGA come from the germline V gene. CDR3 region: CASRVETGASNTEAFF. The CDR3 DNA reads as TGTGCCAGCAGGGTCGAGACAGGGGCATCGAACACTGAAGCTTTCTTT.

The chain links TRBV4-1 to TRBJ2-4; 8 bases match TRBD2. Germline trimming cut 0 bases from V and 1 base from J; bases unmatched to any gene: 2. This CDR3 is built from 16 residues. Germline-derived CDR1 and CDR2 are MGHRA and YSYEKL. The CDR3 DNA follows: TGCGCCAGCAGCCAAGAGGAGCGGGGGGCCAAAAACATTCAGTACTTC. The encoded protein is CASSQEERGAKNIQYF.

This clonotype was recorded many times. The chain is built from TRBV19 and TRBJ2-1, with D tentatively TRBD2 (6 bases). Trimming removed 6 bases at V and 6 bases at J, with 9 bases between. The CDR3 sequence is 12 residues long. Germline V CDR1 and CDR2: LNHDA, SQIVND (reference sequence). CDR3 in DNA: TGTGCCAGTAGCATGGGGGGCAATGAGCAGTTCTTC. Translated, it gives CASSMGGNEQFF.

In this sample, this clonotype turned up a few times. The chain joins TRBV5-5 to TRBJ2-6; weak D call: TRBD1 (5 bases). Trimming pared 1 base from V and 0 bases from J, leaving 11 bases between. Germline-derived CDR1 and CDR2 are SGHKS and YYEKEE (reference sequence). This CDR3 contains 17 residues. CDR3 loop: CASSLWQGTSGANVLTF. The CDR3 region has the DNA TGTGCCAGCAGCTTGTGGCAGGGTACCTCTGGGGCCAACGTCCTGACTTTC.

The chain links TRBV4-1 to TRBJ2-3; the D gene is possibly TRBD1 (5 bases). Germline V gene lookup returns CDR1 MGHRA and CDR2 YSYEKL. V was shortened by 0 bases and J by 3 bases, with 10 bases between the two germline ends. The CDR3 runs to 15 residues. The CDR3 region has the DNA TGCGCCAGCAGCCAAGACGGAAGACAGACAGATACGCAGTATTTT. Translation gives CASSQDGRQTDTQYF.

This clonotype showed up just a few times. V usage is TRBV7-2 and J usage is TRBJ1-2, with D unclear. V lost 2 bases and J lost 4, with 14 bases in between. The length of the CDR3 is 15 residues. CDR1 is SGHTA, CDR2 FQGNSA, per germline. CDR3: CASSLTAGRTYGYTF. The CDR3 region has the DNA TGTGCCAGCAGCTTAACGGCGGGCAGAACCTATGGCTACACCTTC.